Below are 21 T cell receptor beta chains sequenced from a single sample in a study of blood T cells in healthy people across ages. Primed by a sample-barcoded 5' primer and a J-beta primer mix, a second PCR proceeded for 7 to 11 cycles. A single record per CDR3 protein comes from TCRdb applying MiXCR to the 5' RACE reads. The sample consists of 700,000 to 850,000 distinct CDR3 sequences, about 53% of them appearing once. Specimen: blood. The receptors were sampled from a man older than 75 in good health.

The genes are TRBV2 and TRBJ2-1; D could derive from TRBD1 or TRBD2 (5 bases each). The ends were cut back, 4 bases at V and 8 bases at J, with 12 bases in the middle. This CDR3 is 13 amino acids long. Germline V gene data show CDR1 as SNHLY and CDR2 as FYNNEI. The CDR3 reads CASSARRGDEQFF. The CDR3 region has the DNA TGTGCCAGCAGTGCACGTCGAGGGGATGAGCAGTTCTTC.

The chain employs TRBV6-1 and TRBJ2-6; D remains unclear. V lost 5 bases to trimming and J lost 12 bases, with 8 bases between them. The CDR3 sequence is 11 residues long. Germline CDR1 reads MNHNS; CDR2 reads SASEGT. CDR3 bases: TGTGCCAGCAGTATACAAGGCGTCCTGACTTTC. Protein: CASSIQGVLTF.

Details on this clonotype: One end of the junction does not line up with germline, which may come from a read error. J is TRBJ2-6 and V is TRBV11-2, with no clear D. The CDR3 is made up of 15 amino acids. CDR1 and CDR2 (germline): SGHAT, FQNNGV. The CDR3 bases are TGTGCCGGCAGCTTAATGGGTAGTGGGGCCAACGTCCTGACTTTC. This translates into CAGSLMGSGANVLTF.

This clonotype has a handful of counts. This chain connects TRBV20-1 to TRBJ2-7; 15 bases match TRBD2. Trimming cost V 0 bases and J 5 bases; bases outside gene matches: 14. Germline V CDR1 and CDR2: DFQATT, SNEGSKA (reference sequence). This CDR3 contains 19 residues. The CDR3 nucleotides read TGCAGTGCTAGAGATCAGAGGACTAGCGGGAGGGCCAACGATAACGAGCAGTACTTC. Amino acids: CSARDQRTSGRANDNEQYF.

The rearrangement joins TRBV7-3 to TRBJ2-3; TRBD2 aligns across 7 bases. There are 16 residues in the CDR3. Germline V gives CDR1 SGHTA, CDR2 FQGTGA. The V segment lost 1 base and the J segment 3 bases; nucleotides outside the gene matches: 7. CDR3 residues: CASSLRPSGKTDTQYF. The CDR3 region has the DNA TGTGCCAGCAGCTTAAGGCCTAGCGGAAAAACAGATACGCAGTATTTT.

V gene TRBV7-9 combines with J gene TRBJ1-4; the D is unclear. Germline V gives CDR1 SEHNR, CDR2 FQNEAQ (reference sequence). This CDR3 spans 14 amino acids. V lost 5 bases, J lost 8 bases, and 15 bases lay in between. The CDR3 nucleotides read TGTGCCAGCAGCATGACCTCAAGAGGGGAAAAACTGTTTTTT. Translating it yields CASSMTSRGEKLFF.

This rearrangement joins TRBV12-3 or TRBV12-4 to TRBJ2-5, with D perhaps TRBD1 (8 bases). The CDR3 spans 19 residues. The germline V and J ends were trimmed by 2 bases and 4 bases, with 26 bases remaining between them. The CDR3: CASSLTRTGIGLGAETQYF. CDR3 nucleotides: TGTGCCAGCAGTTTAACCCGGACAGGGATTGGACTAGGGGCAGAGACCCAGTACTTC.

V usage is TRBV20-1 and J usage is TRBJ2-7, with unresolved D. Germline CDR1 is DFQATT and CDR2 is SNEGSKA (reference sequence). Trimming left V 0 bases short and J 2 bases short, with 11 bases between. This CDR3 spans 14 amino acids. CDR3 sequence: CSARDPEATYEQYF. The CDR3 DNA reads as TGCAGTGCTAGAGATCCCGAGGCTACCTACGAGCAGTACTTC.

The V call is TRBV10-3, the J call TRBJ2-1, with TRBD1 matching over 8 bases. TRBJ2-7 matches the DNA end more closely, so the J call is doubtful. The CDR3 is 12 residues long. Germline lookup yields CDR1 ENHRY and CDR2 SYGVKD. The DNA of the CDR3 is TGTGCCATCGGACAGGGAGTAGGCGAGCAGTACTTC. Protein product: CAIGQGVGEQYF.

This chain joins TRBV18 and TRBJ2-7, with TRBD2 matching over 12 bases. This CDR3 region has 14 residues. With 5 bases clipped from V and 5 bases from J, the junction kept 4 bases outside the gene matches. Germline CDR1 reads KGHSH; CDR2 reads LQKENI. CDR3 residues: CASSVRLAGDEQYF. In DNA form, the CDR3 reads TGTGCCAGCTCAGTACGACTAGCGGGAGACGAGCAGTACTTC.

The chain employs TRBV10-3 and TRBJ2-5, with TRBD2 matching over 8 bases. From germline, CDR1 is ENHRY and CDR2 SYGVKD. The V gene end was trimmed by 5 bases and the J gene end by 11 bases; junction bases not matched to a gene: 7. The CDR3 length is 12 residues. The CDR3 region is CAISSGSNEQYF. CDR3 nucleotide sequence: TGTGCCATCAGTAGCGGGAGTAATGAGCAGTACTTC.

This clonotype was recorded many times. The chain links TRBV12-3 or TRBV12-4 to TRBJ2-5; TRBD2 aligns across 13 bases. The ends lost 4 bases at V and 2 bases at J; junction bases unmatched: 7. CDR3 size: 17 residues. The CDR3 loop reads CASSSGTSGALQETQYF. CDR3 coding DNA: TGTGCCAGCAGTTCCGGGACTAGCGGGGCTCTTCAAGAGACCCAGTACTTC.

This clonotype was observed a handful of times. This CDR3 is CASSPGGVNQPQHF. DNA for the CDR3: TGTGCCAGCAGCCCGGGAGGGGTCAATCAGCCCCAGCATTTT. The chain uses TRBV3-1 and TRBJ1-5; a weak D match, TRBD1 (5 bases). The CDR3 runs to 14 residues. Germline CDR1 reads LGHDT; CDR2 reads YNNKEL (reference sequence). Trimming took 4 bases from V and 3 from J, leaving 10 bases between them.

This clonotype came up a few times. The chain employs TRBV7-2 and TRBJ1-2, with D tentatively TRBD1 (6 bases). Germline-derived CDR1 and CDR2 are SGHTA and FQGNSA. The CDR3 loop spans 15 amino acids. Trimming took off 1 base at V and 8 bases at J, with 17 bases between the two ends. This CDR3 is CASSLEAGAPEGYTF. The CDR3 DNA reads TGTGCCAGCAGCTTAGAGGCGGGGGCTCCGGAGGGCTACACCTTC. Drawing the rest from reference TRBV7-2 and TRBJ1-2, the complete variable domain is GAGVSQSPSNKVTEKGKDVELRCDPISGHTALYWYRQSLGQGLEFLIYFQGNSAPDKSGLPSDRFSAERTGGSVSTLTIQRTQQEDSAVYLCASSLEAGAPEGYTFGSGTRLTVV.

The chain is built from TRBV12-3 or TRBV12-4 and TRBJ2-1; 7 positions match TRBD1. The CDR3 contains 15 residues. Trimming cost V 4 bases and J 6 bases; bases outside gene matches: 9. The CDR3 reads CASSSLGQSGNEQFF. CDR3 DNA sequence: TGTGCCAGCAGTTCCCTGGGACAGTCGGGCAATGAGCAGTTCTTC.

This clonotype came up once. This chain joins TRBV11-2 and TRBJ2-1, with TRBD1 matching over 7 bases. CDR1 is SGHAT and CDR2 is FQNNGV in the germline V gene. After removal of 5 bases from V and 9 bases from J, the junction contained 7 bases not matched to a gene. The CDR3 covers 13 residues. The CDR3 DNA reads TGTGCCAGCAGCCCCGGACAGGCCGGTGAGCAGTTCTTC. It is translated as CASSPGQAGEQFF. The full variable domain, rest sourced from reference TRBV11-2 and TRBJ2-1, is EAGVAQSPRYKIIEKRQSVAFWCNPISGHATLYWYQQILGQGPKLLIQFQNNGVVDDSQLPKDRFSAERLKGVDSTLKIQPAKLEDSAVYLCASSPGQAGEQFFGPGTRLTVL.

This clonotype was detected only a few times. This rearrangement joins TRBV12-3 or TRBV12-4 to TRBJ2-7; the match to TRBD2 covers 10 bases. The length of the CDR3 is 15 residues. V lost 5 bases to trimming and J lost 0 bases; unmatched junction nucleotides: 4. CDR3 DNA: TGTGCCAGCAGTCGGACTAGCGGCCTCTCCTACGAGCAGTACTTC. Its protein is CASSRTSGLSYEQYF.

This clonotype was seen more than once but under ten times. V is TRBV5-8 and J is TRBJ2-7; 7 nucleotides match TRBD1. The CDR3 loop spans 14 amino acids. J was trimmed by 2 bases and V by 2 bases; bases with no gene match: 4. From germline, CDR1 is SGHTS and CDR2 YDEGEE. The CDR3 is CASSFGTDAYEQYF. The CDR3, as DNA: TGTGCCAGCAGCTTCGGGACAGATGCCTACGAGCAGTACTTC. Full variable domain (outside the CDR3, taken from reference TRBV5-8 and TRBJ2-7): EAGVTQSPTHLIKTRGQQATLRCSPISGHTSVYWYQQALGLGLQFLLWYDEGEERNRGNFPPRFSGRQFPNYSSELNVNALELEDSALYLCASSFGTDAYEQYFGPGTRLTVT.

There are a few counts of this clonotype. The chain is built from TRBV29-1 and TRBJ2-7; the D gene is possibly TRBD1 (6 bases). Trimming took off 2 bases at V and 2 bases at J, with 10 bases between the two ends. The CDR3 contains 13 residues. The germline gives CDR1 SQVTM, CDR2 ANQGSEA. CDR3 nucleotides: TGCAGCGTTGAAAGGGGGACCCCCTACGAGCAGTACTTC. The encoded protein is CSVERGTPYEQYF.

The CDR3: CASSLTSAQPAYEQYF. In DNA form, the CDR3 reads TGTGCCAGCAGCCTTACTAGCGCTCAACCCGCCTACGAGCAGTACTTC. The chain recombines TRBV9 with TRBJ2-7; the match to TRBD2 covers 7 bases. The CDR3 is 16 amino acids. V gave up 4 bases and J gave up 2 bases; unmatched junction bases: 12. Germline CDR1 is SGDLS and CDR2 is YYNGEE. Variable domain in full (rest from reference TRBV9 and TRBJ2-7): DSGVTQTPKHLITATGQRVTLRCSPRSGDLSVYWYQQSLDQGLQFLIQYYNGEERAKGNILERFSAQQFPDLHSELNLSSLELGDSALYFCASSLTSAQPAYEQYFGPGTRLTVT.

The chain is built from TRBV5-1 and TRBJ1-1, with D possibly TRBD1 on 5 matching bases. The CDR3 contains 13 residues. With 6 bases removed from V and 5 bases from J, the gap between germline ends came to 14 bases. Germline-derived CDR1 and CDR2 are SGHRS and YFSETQ. This CDR3 is CASTQDIGTEAFF. CDR3 DNA sequence: TGCGCCAGCACTCAGGACATTGGAACTGAAGCTTTCTTT.